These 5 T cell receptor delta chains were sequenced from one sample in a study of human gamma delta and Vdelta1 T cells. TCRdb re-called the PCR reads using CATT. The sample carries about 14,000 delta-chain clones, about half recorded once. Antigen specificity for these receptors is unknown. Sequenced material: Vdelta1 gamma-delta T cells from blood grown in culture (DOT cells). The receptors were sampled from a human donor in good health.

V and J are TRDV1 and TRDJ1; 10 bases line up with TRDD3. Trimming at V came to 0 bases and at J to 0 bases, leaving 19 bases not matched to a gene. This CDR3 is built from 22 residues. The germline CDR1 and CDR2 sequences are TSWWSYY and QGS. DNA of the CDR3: TGTGCTCTTGGGGAACTCGCCGGGGTGGGGTTCTGGGGGATATTGTACACCGATAAACTCATCTTT. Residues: CALGELAGVGFWGILYTDKLIF.

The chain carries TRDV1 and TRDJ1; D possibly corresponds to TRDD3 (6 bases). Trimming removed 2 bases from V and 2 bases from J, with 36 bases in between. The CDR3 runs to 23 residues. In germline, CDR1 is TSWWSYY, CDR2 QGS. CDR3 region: CALGELEVWLGDFGGQTTDKLIF. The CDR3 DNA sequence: TGTGCTCTTGGGGAATTAGAGGTATGGTTAGGGGACTTTGGGGGGCAAACTACCGATAAACTCATCTTT.

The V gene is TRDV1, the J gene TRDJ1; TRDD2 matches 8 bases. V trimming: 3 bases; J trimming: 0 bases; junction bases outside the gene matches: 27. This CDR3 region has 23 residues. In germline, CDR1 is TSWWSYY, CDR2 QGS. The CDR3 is CALGDQPKLPTRTGDEYTDKLIF. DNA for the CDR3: TGTGCTCTTGGGGATCAACCCAAACTTCCTACGAGGACTGGTGATGAGTACACCGATAAACTCATCTTT.

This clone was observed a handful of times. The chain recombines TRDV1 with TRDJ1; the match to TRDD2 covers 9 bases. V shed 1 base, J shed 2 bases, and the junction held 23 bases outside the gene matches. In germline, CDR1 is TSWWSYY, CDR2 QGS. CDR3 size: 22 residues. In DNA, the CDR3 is TGTGCTCTTGGGGAACAACCCCTTCCTACGTCGGGGATTCAAAGGCTTACCGATAAACTCATCTTT. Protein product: CALGEQPLPTSGIQRLTDKLIF.

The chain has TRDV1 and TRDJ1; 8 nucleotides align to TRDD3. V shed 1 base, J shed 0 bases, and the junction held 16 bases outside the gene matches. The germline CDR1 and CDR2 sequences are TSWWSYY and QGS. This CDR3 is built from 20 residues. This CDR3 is CALGEPDPPTGGAYTDKLIF. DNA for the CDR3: TGTGCTCTTGGGGAACCCGATCCCCCTACTGGGGGTGCGTACACCGATAAACTCATCTTT.